These 14 T cell receptor beta chains share one sample of origin, sequenced in a study of cytomegalovirus exposure and HLA in healthy donors. PCR used 60 Vbeta primers and 13 Jbeta primers. Measured with immunoSEQ multiplex PCR; TCRdb has only the in-frame clones, and not every one. The data show 150,000 or so clones, under 85% seen once. Sequencing was carried out using PBMCs. These receptor sequences come from a man between 18 and 35 years old in good health and CMV-seronegative.

The chain combines TRBV7-2 with TRBJ1-2; 7 nucleotides line up with TRBD1. Germline-derived CDR1 and CDR2 are SGHTA and FQGNSA. The CDR3 extends over 15 amino acids. The V segment lost 3 bases and the J segment 7 bases; nucleotides outside the gene matches: 11. The CDR3 sequence: CASSFGAGGPGGYTF. The CDR3 DNA reads TGTGCCAGCAGCTTCGGAGCAGGGGGTCCAGGTGGCTACACCTTC.

V usage is TRBV7-2 and J usage is TRBJ1-2; D may be TRBD1 (6 bases). The ends were cut back, 5 bases at V and 2 bases at J, with 12 bases in the middle. CDR1 is SGHTA and CDR2 is FQGNSA in the germline V gene. The length of the CDR3 is 14 residues. The CDR3, as DNA: TGTGCCAGCAGCCCGCGGGGGGCCAACTATGGCTACACCTTC. Residues: CASSPRGANYGYTF.

This rearrangement joins TRBV6-1 to TRBJ2-3; 8 bases map to TRBD2. The CDR3 has 15 residues. J gave up 2 bases and V 7 bases, and 8 bases lay outside the gene matches. Germline V gives CDR1 MNHNS, CDR2 SASEGT. DNA for the CDR3: TGTGCCAGCACCAAAGCGGGGGCCTTCACAGATACGCAGTATTTT. Amino acid sequence: CASTKAGAFTDTQYF.

The rearrangement links TRBV5-1 to TRBJ2-7; 7 bases are a match to TRBD1. The CDR3 is 14 residues long. Germline values: CDR1 SGHRS, CDR2 YFSETQ. V lost 4 bases, J lost 3 bases, and 7 bases stayed unmatched. The CDR3 DNA is TGCGCCAGCAGCCCCGGACAGGCAAACTACGAGCAGTACGTC. It specifies CASSPGQANYEQYV.

This sequence joins TRBV4-1 and TRBJ2-1; 8 positions agree with TRBD2. This CDR3 contains 14 residues. After removal of 4 bases from V and 7 bases from J, the junction contained 6 bases not matched to a gene. Germline V gene lookup returns CDR1 MGHRA and CDR2 YSYEKL. The CDR3 protein is CASSLLPGGNEQFF. CDR3 DNA sequence: TGCGCCAGCAGCCTCCTTCCGGGGGGGAATGAGCAGTTCTTC.

The rearrangement uses TRBV5-5 and TRBJ2-5; 8 bases match TRBD2. The CDR3 is 17 amino acids. Trimming cost V 2 bases and J 5 bases; bases outside gene matches: 14. Germline CDR1 and CDR2: SGHKS and YYEKEE (reference sequence). CDR3: CASSFYQRTSRGETQYF. The CDR3 DNA is TGTGCCAGCAGCTTCTACCAACGGACTAGCCGGGGGGAGACCCAGTACTTC.

This chain links TRBV19 with TRBJ2-1; weak D call: TRBD2 (6 bases). CDR3 size: 15 residues. CDR1 is LNHDA and CDR2 is SQIVND in the germline V gene (reference sequence). Trimming pared 5 bases from V and 8 bases from J, leaving 19 bases between. CDR3 loop: CASSPTRGAAYEQFF. DNA of the CDR3: TGTGCCAGTAGTCCCACTCGCGGGGCCGCCTATGAGCAGTTCTTC.

Only a few counts were recorded for this clone. The gene calls are TRBV18 and TRBJ1-3, with no clear D. CDR1 is KGHSH, CDR2 LQKENI, per germline. Between the trimmed V and J ends, which lost 5 bases and 0 bases, there was a span of 5 bases. The CDR3 length is 13 residues. CDR3 DNA sequence: TGTGCCAGCTCAGACAACTCTGGAAACACCATATATTTT. It encodes CASSDNSGNTIYF.

The chain is built from TRBV10-3 and TRBJ1-6; 11 bases match TRBD1. The CDR3 has 18 amino acids. Trimming at V came to 0 bases and at J to 2 bases, leaving 3 bases not matched to a gene. Germline CDR1 reads ENHRY; CDR2 reads SYGVKD. CDR3 sequence reads: CAISESGQGAPYNSPLHF. The CDR3 region has the DNA TGTGCCATCAGTGAGTCTGGACAGGGGGCTCCCTATAATTCACCCCTCCACTTT.

The chain couples TRBV28 to TRBJ2-1, with D tentatively TRBD2 (5 bases). This CDR3 has 13 residues. Germline V gene data show CDR1 as MDHEN and CDR2 as SYDVKM. V was clipped by 5 bases and J by 8 bases, with 13 bases between them. The CDR3 loop reads CASSPRTGDEQFF. CDR3 DNA sequence: TGTGCCAGCAGTCCCAGGACCGGGGATGAGCAGTTCTTC. The full variable domain, with the rest looked up from reference TRBV28 and TRBJ2-1, is DVKVTQSSRYLVKRTGEKVFLECVQDMDHENMFWYRQDPGLGLRLIYFSYDVKMKEKGDIPEGYSVSREKKERFSLILESASTNQTSMYLCASSPRTGDEQFFGPGTRLTVL.

The chain combines TRBV11-2 with TRBJ2-7; 10 bases line up with TRBD1. V lost 3 bases and J lost 3; bases outside the gene matches: 5. The CDR3 runs 15 residues. Germline-derived CDR1 and CDR2 are SGHAT and FQNNGV. CDR3 protein: CASSLGTGVYYEQYV. CDR3 coding DNA: TGTGCCAGCAGCTTGGGGACAGGGGTCTACTACGAGCAGTACGTC.

The chain employs TRBV7-9 and TRBJ2-5; D might be TRBD1 (5 bases). Between the trimmed V and J ends, which lost 5 bases and 4 bases, there was a span of 17 bases. CDR1 and CDR2 from the germline V gene are SEHNR and FQNEAQ (reference sequence). The CDR3 consists of 15 residues. The CDR3 DNA sequence: TGTGCCAGCAGCATAGGGATTCCTGGGGCAGAGACCCAGTACTTC. It is translated as CASSIGIPGAETQYF.

CDR3 sequence (DNA): TGTGCCAGCAGCTTAAGGAGCGGGGGCAGGGATACGCAGTATTTT. This sequence encodes CASSLRSGGRDTQYF. The V call is TRBV7-3, the J call TRBJ2-3, with 8 nucleotides matching TRBD2. Germline CDR1 is SGHTA and CDR2 is FQGTGA. V shed 1 base and J 6 bases; nucleotides not matched to a gene: 6. CDR3 length: 15 residues.

The chain carries TRBV29-1 and TRBJ2-5; TRBD1 matches at 7 bases. The V gene's germline CDR1 is SQVTM and CDR2 ANQGSEA. The CDR3 consists of 13 residues. With V trimmed by 6 bases and J by 3 bases, 7 bases remained unmatched. CDR3 amino acids: CSVGTAIKETQYF. For the CDR3, the DNA is TGCAGCGTCGGGACAGCCATTAAAGAGACCCAGTACTTC.